This entry lists 4 T cell receptor delta chains sequenced from one sample in a study of gamma-delta T cells after stem cell transplantation. TCRdb re-called the RT-PCR reads with CATT. The specimen's table records about 63 delta-chain clones. Sequenced input: gamma-delta T cells. These receptors originate from a human donor. It is not recorded whose cells these are; they may come from a transplant donor. This table probably holds off-target reads from a library built for another chain.

The rearrangement uses TRDV2 and TRDJ1, with D perhaps matching TRDD3 (6 bases). The V end lost 0 bases, the J end lost 3 bases, and 16 bases lay between the germline ends. Germline V lookup: CDR1 GEAIGNYY, CDR2 EKD. This CDR3 has 16 residues. The DNA of the CDR3 is TGTGCCTGTGACACCCCGTGGGGGGAAGGCTCCGATAAACTCATCTTT. It is translated as CACDTPWGEGSDKLIF.

This clone was counted between two and nine times. The gene calls are TRDV1 and TRDJ1, with 9 positions matching TRDD3. The germline gives CDR1 TSWWSYY, CDR2 QGS. V gave up 3 bases and J gave up 0 bases; unmatched junction bases: 26. The CDR3 runs 23 residues. The CDR3 here is CALGDGPSRPTGDTSVDTDKLIF. The CDR3, as DNA: TGTGCTCTTGGGGATGGCCCCTCGCGCCCCACGGGGGATACATCAGTCGACACCGATAAACTCATCTTT.

A remark on this clone: Other nucleotide sequences from this sample produce the same CDR3. The chain is built from TRDV1 and TRDJ1, with 8 positions matching TRDD2. This CDR3 comprises 18 residues. Germline V CDR1 and CDR2: TSWWSYY, QGS. Trimming at V came to 1 base and at J to 0 bases, leaving 10 bases not matched to a gene. The CDR3 protein is CALGEPSFLSSYTDKLIF. The CDR3 region has the DNA TGTGCTCTTGGGGAACCCTCCTTCCTATCGTCGTACACCGATAAACTCATCTTT.

The chain carries TRDV2 and TRDJ1; 7 bases are a match to TRDD3. With 3 bases clipped from V and 1 base from J, the junction kept 10 bases outside the gene matches. CDR3 size: 16 residues. In germline, CDR1 is GEAIGNYY, CDR2 EKD. CDR3 DNA sequence: TGTGCCTGTGACTCCTTGCTGGGGGTCCTCACCGATAAACTCATCTTT. Encoded protein: CACDSLLGVLTDKLIF.